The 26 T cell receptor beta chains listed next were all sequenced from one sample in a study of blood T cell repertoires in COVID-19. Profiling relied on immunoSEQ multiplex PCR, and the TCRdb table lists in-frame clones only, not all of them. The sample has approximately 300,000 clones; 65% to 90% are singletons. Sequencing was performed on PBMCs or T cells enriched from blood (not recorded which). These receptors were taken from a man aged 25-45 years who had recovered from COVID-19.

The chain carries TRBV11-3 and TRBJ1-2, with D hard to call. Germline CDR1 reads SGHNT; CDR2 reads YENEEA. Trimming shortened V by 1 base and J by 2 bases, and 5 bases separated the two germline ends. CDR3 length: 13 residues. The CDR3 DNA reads TGTGCCAGCAGCTTAGCACGGAACTATGGCTACACCTTC. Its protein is CASSLARNYGYTF.

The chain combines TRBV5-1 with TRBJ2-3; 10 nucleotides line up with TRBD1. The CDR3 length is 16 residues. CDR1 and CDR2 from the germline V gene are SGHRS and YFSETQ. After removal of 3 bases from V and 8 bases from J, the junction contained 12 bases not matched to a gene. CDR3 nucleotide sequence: TGCGCCAGCAGCTGGACTATGGGACAGGGGCGCCCTACGCAGTATTTT. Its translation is CASSWTMGQGRPTQYF.

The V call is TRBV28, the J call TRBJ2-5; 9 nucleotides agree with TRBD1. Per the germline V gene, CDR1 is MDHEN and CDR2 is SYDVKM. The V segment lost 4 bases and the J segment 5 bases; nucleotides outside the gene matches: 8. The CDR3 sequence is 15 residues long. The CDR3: CASSSADRGGETQYF. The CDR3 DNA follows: TGTGCCAGCAGTTCAGCGGACAGGGGAGGTGAGACCCAGTACTTC. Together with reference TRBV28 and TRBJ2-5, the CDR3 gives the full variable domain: DVKVTQSSRYLVKRTGEKVFLECVQDMDHENMFWYRQDPGLGLRLIYFSYDVKMKEKGDIPEGYSVSREKKERFSLILESASTNQTSMYLCASSSADRGGETQYFGPGTRLLVL.

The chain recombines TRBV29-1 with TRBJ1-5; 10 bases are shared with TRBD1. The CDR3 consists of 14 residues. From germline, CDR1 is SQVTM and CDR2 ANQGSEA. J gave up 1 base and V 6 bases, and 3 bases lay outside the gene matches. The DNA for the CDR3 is TGCAGCGTGGGGGACAGGGGAAGCAATCAGCCCCAGCATTTT. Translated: CSVGDRGSNQPQHF.

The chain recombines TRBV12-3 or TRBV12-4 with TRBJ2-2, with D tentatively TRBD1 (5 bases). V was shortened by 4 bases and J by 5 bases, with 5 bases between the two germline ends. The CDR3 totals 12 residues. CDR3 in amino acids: CASSSGTGELFF. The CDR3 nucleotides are TGTGCCAGCAGTTCAGGGACCGGGGAGCTGTTTTTT.

This CDR3 is CASRASGTSGKQALYEQYF. The CDR3 nucleotides are TGTGCCAGCAGAGCAAGTGGGACTAGCGGGAAACAAGCCCTCTACGAGCAGTACTTC. V gene TRBV2 combines with J gene TRBJ2-7; 13 positions agree with TRBD2. The V gene end was trimmed by 6 bases and the J gene end by 3 bases; junction bases not matched to a gene: 17. The germline V gene encodes CDR1 SNHLY and CDR2 FYNNEI. The CDR3 loop spans 19 amino acids.

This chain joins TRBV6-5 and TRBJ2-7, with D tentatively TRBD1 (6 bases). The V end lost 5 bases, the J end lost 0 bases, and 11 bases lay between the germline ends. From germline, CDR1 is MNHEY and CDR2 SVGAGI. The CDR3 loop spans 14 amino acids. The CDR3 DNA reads TGTGCCAGCAGTCCTAACAGGGACTCCTACGAGCAGTACTTC. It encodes CASSPNRDSYEQYF.

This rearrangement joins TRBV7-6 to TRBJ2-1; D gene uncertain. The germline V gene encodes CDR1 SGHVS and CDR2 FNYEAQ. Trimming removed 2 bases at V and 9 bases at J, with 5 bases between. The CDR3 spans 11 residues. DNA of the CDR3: TGTGCCAGCAGCTTATGGAGTGAGCAGTTCTTC. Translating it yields CASSLWSEQFF.

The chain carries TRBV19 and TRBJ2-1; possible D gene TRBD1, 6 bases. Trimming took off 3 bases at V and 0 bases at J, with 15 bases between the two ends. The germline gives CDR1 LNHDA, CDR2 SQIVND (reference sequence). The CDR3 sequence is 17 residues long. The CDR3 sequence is CASSMGTPTISYNEQFF. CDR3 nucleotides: TGTGCCAGTAGTATGGGGACACCAACTATCTCCTACAATGAGCAGTTCTTC.

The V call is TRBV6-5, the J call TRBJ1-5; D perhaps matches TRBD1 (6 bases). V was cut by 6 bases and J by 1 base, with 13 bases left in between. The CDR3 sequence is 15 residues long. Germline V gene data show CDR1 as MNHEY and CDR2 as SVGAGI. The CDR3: CASSPYTGSNQPQHF. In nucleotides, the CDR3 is TGTGCCAGCAGCCCGTACACAGGGAGCAATCAGCCCCAGCATTTT.

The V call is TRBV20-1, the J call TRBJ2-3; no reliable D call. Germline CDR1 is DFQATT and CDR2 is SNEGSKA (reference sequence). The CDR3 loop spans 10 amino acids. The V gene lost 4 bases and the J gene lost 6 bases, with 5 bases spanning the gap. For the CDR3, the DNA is TGCAGTGCTACCCCGGATACGCAGTATTTT. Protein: CSATPDTQYF.

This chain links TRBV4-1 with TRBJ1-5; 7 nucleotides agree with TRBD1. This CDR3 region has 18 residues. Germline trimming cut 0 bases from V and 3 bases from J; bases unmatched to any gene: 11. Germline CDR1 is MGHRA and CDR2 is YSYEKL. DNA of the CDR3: TGCGCCAGCAGCCAAGATTGGAGCGGACAGGTGAACAATCAGCCCCAGCATTTT. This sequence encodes CASSQDWSGQVNNQPQHF.

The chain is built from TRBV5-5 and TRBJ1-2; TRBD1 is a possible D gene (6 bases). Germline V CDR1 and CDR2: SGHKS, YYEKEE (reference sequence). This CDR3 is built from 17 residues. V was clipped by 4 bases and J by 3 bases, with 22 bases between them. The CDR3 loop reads CASSPTGTPTGDYGYTF. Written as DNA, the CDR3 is TGTGCCAGCAGCCCCACCGGGACACCAACCGGGGACTATGGCTACACCTTC.

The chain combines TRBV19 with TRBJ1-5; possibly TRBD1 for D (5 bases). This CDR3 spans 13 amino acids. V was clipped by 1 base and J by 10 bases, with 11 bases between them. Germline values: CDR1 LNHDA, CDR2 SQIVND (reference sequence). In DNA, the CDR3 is TGTGCCAGTAGTATAGGCAGGGCCGATCCCCAGCATTTT. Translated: CASSIGRADPQHF.

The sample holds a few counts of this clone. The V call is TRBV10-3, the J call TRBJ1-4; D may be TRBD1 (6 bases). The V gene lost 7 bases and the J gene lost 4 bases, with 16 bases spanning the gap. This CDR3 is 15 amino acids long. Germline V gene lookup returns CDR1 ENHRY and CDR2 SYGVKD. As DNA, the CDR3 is TGTGCCATCAATCCCCGGGACAAAGGTAATGAAAAACTGTTTTTT. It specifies CAINPRDKGNEKLFF.

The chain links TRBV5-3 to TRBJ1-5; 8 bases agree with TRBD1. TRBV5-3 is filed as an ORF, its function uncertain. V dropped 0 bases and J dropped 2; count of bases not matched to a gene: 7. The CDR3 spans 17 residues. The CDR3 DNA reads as TGTGCCAGAAGCTTGGCACAGGGGGGGGATGGCAATCAGCCCCAGCATTTT. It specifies CARSLAQGGDGNQPQHF.

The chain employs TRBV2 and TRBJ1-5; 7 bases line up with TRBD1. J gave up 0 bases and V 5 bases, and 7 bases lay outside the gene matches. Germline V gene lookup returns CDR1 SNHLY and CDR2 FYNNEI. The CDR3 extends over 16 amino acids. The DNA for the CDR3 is TGTGCCAGCAGTCTCGGACAGGACTATAGCAATCAGCCCCAGCATTTT. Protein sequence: CASSLGQDYSNQPQHF.

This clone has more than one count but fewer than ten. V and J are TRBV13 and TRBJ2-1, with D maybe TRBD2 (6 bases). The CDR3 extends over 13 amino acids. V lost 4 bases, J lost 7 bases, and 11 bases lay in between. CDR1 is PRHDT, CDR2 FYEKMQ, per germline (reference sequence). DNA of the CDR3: TGTGCCAGCAGCTGGCGGGGATTGAATGAGCAGTTCTTC. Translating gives CASSWRGLNEQFF. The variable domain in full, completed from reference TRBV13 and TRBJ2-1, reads AAGVIQSPRHLIKEKRETATLKCYPIPRHDTVYWYQQGPGQDPQFLISFYEKMQSDKGSIPDRFSAQQFSDYHSELNMSSLELGDSALYFCASSWRGLNEQFFGPGTRLTVL.

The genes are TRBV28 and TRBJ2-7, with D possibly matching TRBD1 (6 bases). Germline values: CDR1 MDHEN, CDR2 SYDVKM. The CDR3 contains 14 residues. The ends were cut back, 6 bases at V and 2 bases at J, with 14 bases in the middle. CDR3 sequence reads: CASSLTGNTYEQYF. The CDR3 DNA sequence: TGTGCCAGCAGCTTGACAGGAAATACCTACGAGCAGTACTTC.

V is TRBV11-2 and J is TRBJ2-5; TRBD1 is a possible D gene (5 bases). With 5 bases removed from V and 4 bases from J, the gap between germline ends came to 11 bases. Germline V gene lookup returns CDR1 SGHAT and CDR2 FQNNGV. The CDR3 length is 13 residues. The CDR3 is CASSPDRGETQYF. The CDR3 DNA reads TGTGCCAGCAGCCCCGACAGAGGAGAGACCCAGTACTTC.

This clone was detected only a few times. The CDR3 bases are TGTGCCAGCAGCCCCGATAGTCCCTCTAGCTCCTACGAGCAGTACTTC. Its protein product is CASSPDSPSSSYEQYF. The chain has TRBV4-2 and TRBJ2-7; D gene ambiguous. V was trimmed by 4 bases and J by 0 bases, leaving 16 bases between them. The CDR3 is 16 residues long. CDR1 is LGHNA and CDR2 is YNFKEQ in the germline V gene.

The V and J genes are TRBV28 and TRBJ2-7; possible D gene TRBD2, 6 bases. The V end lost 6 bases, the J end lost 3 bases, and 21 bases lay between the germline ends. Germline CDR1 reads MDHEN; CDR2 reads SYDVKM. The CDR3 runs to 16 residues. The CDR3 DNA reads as TGTGCCAGCAGCCCCCCCGGTCAGCGGGCGATCTACGAGCAGTACTTC. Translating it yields CASSPPGQRAIYEQYF. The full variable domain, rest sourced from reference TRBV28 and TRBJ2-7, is DVKVTQSSRYLVKRTGEKVFLECVQDMDHENMFWYRQDPGLGLRLIYFSYDVKMKEKGDIPEGYSVSREKKERFSLILESASTNQTSMYLCASSPPGQRAIYEQYFGPGTRLTVT.

The CDR3 sequence: CASSFSGLNTEAFF. In nucleotides, the CDR3 is TGTGCCAGCAGCTTTTCAGGGTTGAACACTGAAGCTTTCTTT. The gene calls are TRBV7-8 and TRBJ1-1; tentative D call: TRBD1 (5 bases). Trimming took 3 bases from V and 0 from J, leaving 8 bases between them. CDR1 is SGHVS, CDR2 FQNEAQ, per germline. CDR3 length: 14 amino acids.

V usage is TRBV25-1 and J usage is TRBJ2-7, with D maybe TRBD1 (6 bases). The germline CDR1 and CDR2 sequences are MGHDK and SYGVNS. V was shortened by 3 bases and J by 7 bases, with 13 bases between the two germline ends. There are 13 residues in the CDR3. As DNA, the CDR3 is TGTGCCAGCAGTGAGGGGACACCGTTTGAGCAGTACTTC. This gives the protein CASSEGTPFEQYF.

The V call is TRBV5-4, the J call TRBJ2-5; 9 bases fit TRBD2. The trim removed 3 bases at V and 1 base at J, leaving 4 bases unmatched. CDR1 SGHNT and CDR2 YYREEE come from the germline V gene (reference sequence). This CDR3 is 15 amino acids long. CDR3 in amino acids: CASSSNSGSQETQYF. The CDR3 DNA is TGTGCCAGCAGCTCAAATAGCGGGAGCCAAGAGACCCAGTACTTC.

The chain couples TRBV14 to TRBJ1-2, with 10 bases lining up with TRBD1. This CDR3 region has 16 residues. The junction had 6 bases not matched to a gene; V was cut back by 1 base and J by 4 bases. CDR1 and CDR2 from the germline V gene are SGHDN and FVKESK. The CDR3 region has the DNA TGTGCCAGCAGCCAAGTGACAGGGGGCGCTGGCTATGGCTACACCTTC. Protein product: CASSQVTGGAGYGYTF.